This TCR beta chain was sequenced for a study of OX40 agonist ivuxolimab in advanced cancers. Study-wide results and caveats: Among the least clonally expanded were partial responders at 0.1-3.0 mg/kg.

V was pared by 2 bases and J by 6 bases, with 4 bases between. The CDR3 loop spans 11 amino acids. From germline, CDR1 is MNHEY and CDR2 SVGAGI. In regard to this clone: What it binds is not known.

Here immunoSEQ multiplex PCR was the method, and the copy in TCRdb shows in-frame clones only, minus some. In the table there are some 37,000 clones, 65% to 90% of which are singletons. Source: CD4+ or CD8+ T cells sorted from blood, taken in a trial of the OX40 agonist ivuxolimab. The rearrangement uses TRBV6-5 and TRBJ1-1; D gene ambiguous. The TCR sequence derives from an adult with an advanced solid tumor such as melanoma, head and neck, liver or kidney cancer. In DNA, the CDR3 is TGTGCCAGCAGTTACATGGCTGAAGCTTTCTTT. As protein: CASSYMAEAFF.